Shown below are 16 T cell receptor beta chains from a single sample sequenced in a study of blood T cells in healthy people across ages. Using a J-beta primer mix together with a sample-barcoded 5' primer, a second PCR was run for about 7 to 12 cycles. TCRdb re-derived calls from the 5' RACE reads in MiXCR, one entry per CDR3 protein. The table has over a million distinct CDR3 sequences, 35% to 45% seen once. The sequenced sample was blood. All receptors come from a young woman in good health.

In DNA form, the CDR3 reads TGCAGTGCTTCCGGATGGGATAGCGCACGCCCAGATACGCAGTATTTT. Translation gives CSASGWDSARPDTQYF. The V and J genes are TRBV20-1 and TRBJ2-3; D is possibly TRBD2 (5 bases). Germline assignment: CDR1 DFQATT and CDR2 SNEGSKA (reference sequence). V lost 5 bases, J lost 4 bases, and 22 bases lay in between. The CDR3 covers 16 residues.

The genes are TRBV29-1 and TRBJ1-1; TRBD1 aligns across 10 bases. CDR1 SQVTM and CDR2 ANQGSEA come from the germline V gene. The CDR3 is 11 amino acids. CDR3 residues: CSADRGAEAFF. CDR3 bases: TGCAGTGCGGACAGGGGGGCTGAAGCTTTCTTT.

The chain is built from TRBV6-5 and TRBJ1-2; TRBD1 might be the D (6 bases). The V end lost 2 bases, the J end lost 7 bases, and 11 bases lay between the germline ends. The length of the CDR3 is 13 residues. Germline V gene sequence: CDR1 MNHEY, CDR2 SVGAGI. CDR3 in amino acids: CASSYRRGGGYTF. DNA of the CDR3: TGTGCCAGCAGTTACCGAAGGGGGGGTGGCTACACCTTC.

The V gene is TRBV5-4, the J gene TRBJ2-3, with TRBD2 matching over 9 bases. The CDR3 runs to 15 residues. Looked up from germline, CDR1 is SGHNT and CDR2 is YYREEE (reference sequence). V was clipped by 4 bases and J by 5 bases; unmatched bases: 8. CDR3 protein: CASSDPSGDVDTQYF. The CDR3 coding sequence is TGTGCCAGCAGCGACCCTAGCGGGGATGTAGATACGCAGTATTTT.

The J gene is TRBJ2-1, the V gene TRBV10-3; 10 nucleotides agree with TRBD2. This CDR3 is 14 amino acids long. The germline CDR1 and CDR2 sequences are ENHRY and SYGVKD. J was trimmed by 7 bases and V by 4 bases; bases with no gene match: 4. The DNA of the CDR3 is TGTGCCATCAGTGCACTAGCGGGGCAGAATGAGCAGTTCTTC. Translating gives CAISALAGQNEQFF.

The V call is TRBV18, the J call TRBJ2-7; D remains unclear. This CDR3 has 12 residues. The ends were cut back, 3 bases at V and 7 bases at J, with 10 bases in the middle. The V gene's germline CDR1 is KGHSH and CDR2 LQKENI. The CDR3 is CASSPMGREQYF. CDR3 DNA: TGTGCCAGCTCACCGATGGGTCGTGAGCAGTACTTC.

This clonotype was seen only a few times. This chain uses TRBV7-9 with TRBJ2-1; D uncertain. The CDR3 totals 15 residues. V was cut by 1 base and J by 9 bases, with 16 bases left in between. Germline V gene lookup returns CDR1 SEHNR and CDR2 FQNEAQ (reference sequence). CDR3 sequence: CASSLGFAIGGEQFF. The DNA for the CDR3 is TGTGCCAGCAGCTTAGGATTCGCAATCGGTGGTGAGCAGTTCTTC.

The V gene is TRBV6-6, the J gene TRBJ2-7; D gene ambiguous. Germline V lookup: CDR1 MNHNY, CDR2 SVGAGI (reference sequence). V gave up 5 bases and J gave up 2 bases, with 10 bases separating them. CDR3 length equals 13 residues. In DNA, the CDR3 is TGTGCCAGCAGTCACCGGGCCCCCTACGAGCAGTACTTC. Translation gives CASSHRAPYEQYF.

This clonotype appeared a few times. The V call is TRBV12-3 or TRBV12-4, the J call TRBJ2-1, with a weak D call TRBD2 (6 bases). The CDR3 has 18 amino acids. Trimming cost V 2 bases and J 3 bases, with 20 bases left between them. The CDR3 protein is CASSLYGGTFPVYNEQFF. The CDR3 nucleotides are TGTGCCAGCAGTTTATATGGCGGGACGTTCCCTGTCTACAATGAGCAGTTCTTC.

This clonotype was found a few times. The rearrangement joins TRBV7-8 to TRBJ2-7, with D perhaps TRBD1 (5 bases). The germline V gene has CDR1 SGHVS and CDR2 FQNEAQ. CDR3 length: 15 residues. Trimming left V 2 bases short and J 0 bases short, with 11 bases between. DNA for the CDR3: TGTGCCAGCAGCTTAAGGCGTCAGGGCTCCTACGAGCAGTACTTC. This codes for CASSLRRQGSYEQYF.

Of note for this clonotype: This likely comes from a read error, as the CDR3 has no conserved phenylalanine or tryptophan at its end. The rearrangement links TRBV20-1 to TRBJ1-2; D perhaps matches TRBD1 (5 bases). Per the germline V gene, CDR1 is DFQATT and CDR2 is SNEGSKA (reference sequence). With 4 bases removed from V and 8 bases from J, the gap between germline ends came to 20 bases. The CDR3 has 14 residues. CDR3 nucleotides: TGCAGTGCTACTGGGGGAGGGCTCAAATGGGGCTACACCTTA. Translation: CSATGGGLKWGYTL.

The chain employs TRBV6-5 and TRBJ2-7; weak D call: TRBD1 (6 bases). The CDR3 loop spans 15 amino acids. The V and J ends lost 2 bases and 0 bases respectively, with 11 bases between them. Germline V CDR1 and CDR2: MNHEY, SVGAGI. DNA of the CDR3: TGTGCCAGCAGTTACCACGGGACACACTCCTACGAGCAGTACTTC. As protein: CASSYHGTHSYEQYF.

The genes are TRBV7-2 and TRBJ2-1; the match to TRBD2 covers 9 bases. The J call may be incorrect, as the DNA end agrees better with TRBJ2-7. Germline V CDR1 and CDR2: SGHTA, FQGNSA. The CDR3 spans 17 residues. The DNA for the CDR3 is TGTGCCAGCAGCTCGGGACTAGCTTCGAGCTCCTACAATGAGCAGTACTTC. Translating it yields CASSSGLASSSYNEQYF.

J is TRBJ1-1 and V is TRBV20-1; 7 bases match TRBD1. The V and J ends lost 5 bases and 0 bases, in that order; junction bases with no gene match: 3. Germline assignment: CDR1 DFQATT and CDR2 SNEGSKA (reference sequence). This CDR3 is 13 amino acids long. CDR3 protein: CSAFDRVNTEAFF. For the CDR3, the DNA is TGCAGTGCTTTCGACAGGGTGAACACTGAAGCTTTCTTT.

This clonotype was counted only a few times. The chain uses TRBV28 and TRBJ2-1; D is uncertain. The V end lost 5 bases, the J end lost 9 bases, and 8 bases lay between the germline ends. The germline CDR1 and CDR2 sequences are MDHEN and SYDVKM. The CDR3 has 11 residues. The CDR3 loop reads CASSPQLEQFF. The CDR3 region has the DNA TGTGCCAGCAGTCCCCAGCTTGAGCAGTTCTTC.

This chain links TRBV7-9 with TRBJ2-3, with D perhaps TRBD2 (6 bases). Between the trimmed V and J ends, which lost 5 bases and 8 bases, there was a span of 14 bases. This CDR3 contains 13 residues. CDR1 and CDR2 from the germline V gene are SEHNR and FQNEAQ (reference sequence). This CDR3 reads CASSTRDSFTQYF. The CDR3 DNA sequence: TGTGCCAGCAGCACCCGGGACTCGTTTACGCAGTATTTT.